This T cell receptor (beta chain) was identified during a study of shared clonotypes between healthy human individuals. This clone was found a few times. CD8 cells classed as naive were CD45RO-negative and positively selected for CCR7, excluding terminally differentiated effector memory CD45RA+ cells. Germline lookup yields CDR1 GTSNPN and CDR2 SVGIG (reference sequence). V was clipped by 0 bases and J by 5 bases, with 10 bases between them. CDR3 length: 14 residues. Each replicate PCR on the sorted subsets used about 0.2 ug DNA (about 30,000 T cell genomes). Methods used by the authors: Junction-only sequences without quality scores were provided by ImmunoSEQ, so filtering was different. The method was immunoSEQ multiplex PCR; TCRdb's version includes in-frame clones alone and lacks a portion of them. For V, J and clone size, that table is used; D and trimming come from the DNA. Altogether around 600,000 clones are present, around 95% being singletons, with the ten largest covering about 0.11%.

This receptor was taken from a woman aged 25 to 45 in good health. Sequences were obtained from naive CD8+ T cells sorted from blood. V gene TRBV30 combines with J gene TRBJ2-2; TRBD1 is a possible D gene (6 bases). CDR3 coding DNA: TGTGCCTGGAGTGTCACAGGGACAACCGGGGAGCTGTTTTTT. This translates into CAWSVTGTTGELFF.